This entry is about one T cell receptor beta chain. Its antigen remains unknown. This sample was taken from a study of STAT5B mutations in CD4+ large granular lymphocyte leukemia. From germline, CDR1 is LGHNA and CDR2 YSLEER. The CDR3 spans 13 residues. Trimming took 3 bases from V and 4 from J; bases not matched to a gene: 0. Findings of the study overall: Top patient clones used TRBV06 genes more often: 8/27 versus 2/35 in controls.

CD4+ T-LGLL patients came from Padova, Helsinki and Shinshu hematology units. Produced via immunoSEQ multiplex PCR; TCRdb's table is partial and in-frame only. The table lists thousands of clones, about 70% of them singletons, with 65% to 75% in the top ten. The sample consisted of PBMCs. The TCR was taken from a woman aged 55-75 years with CD4+ T-cell large granular lymphocyte leukemia. The rearrangement links TRBV4-3 to TRBJ2-5; 9 nucleotides agree with TRBD1. CDR3 loop: CASSQDRGETQYF. The CDR3 DNA is TGCGCCAGCAGCCAGGACAGGGGAGAGACCCAGTACTTC.